The 9 T cell receptor beta chains presented below share a single source sample, sequenced in a study of T cells in Graves' hyperthyroidism and ophthalmopathy. The TCR beta CDR3 regions underwent amplification using RNA transcripts as the source. The primer set for the first-round RT-PCR of the TCR CDR3 was HTBI. TCRdb reprocessed the multiplex PCR reads with MiXCR, giving one entry per CDR3 protein. The table lists roughly 380,000 distinct CDR3 sequences, under 20% of them singletons. Sequencing used blood. The receptors were gathered from a woman aged 18-29 years with Graves' hyperthyroidism.

In this sample, this clonotype turned up many times. The chain combines TRBV27 with TRBJ1-2; TRBD1 aligns across 10 bases. The length of the CDR3 is 17 residues. Germline lookup yields CDR1 MNHEY and CDR2 SMNVEV (reference sequence). Trimming removed 5 bases from V and 2 bases from J; junction bases left unmatched: 11. The DNA for the CDR3 is TGTGCCAGCAGTCCGTGGGACAGGGGAGTAAGGAACTATGGCTACACCTTC. This encodes CASSPWDRGVRNYGYTF.

This clonotype was counted ten times or more. The rearrangement links TRBV5-1 to TRBJ2-7; 7 bases fit TRBD1. V was clipped by 4 bases and J by 7 bases; unmatched bases: 5. CDR3 size: 12 residues. Germline V gives CDR1 SGHRS, CDR2 YFSETQ. Written as DNA, the CDR3 is TGCGCCAGCAGCAAGACAGGGCAAGAGCAGTACTTC. Protein: CASSKTGQEQYF.

This clonotype was seen repeatedly, ten times or more. This chain connects TRBV27 to TRBJ1-5, with D uncertain. Trimming cost V 4 bases and J 4 bases, with 8 bases left between them. CDR1 and CDR2 from the germline V gene are MNHEY and SMNVEV (reference sequence). The CDR3 consists of 13 residues. The CDR3 DNA reads TGTGCCAGCAGTTCCTACACGAATCAGCCCCAGCATTTT. Translating it yields CASSSYTNQPQHF.

The chain links TRBV6-5 to TRBJ1-1, with D unclear. The ends were cut back, 2 bases at V and 8 bases at J, with 6 bases in the middle. The germline CDR1 and CDR2 sequences are MNHEY and SVGAGI. The CDR3 spans 11 residues. CDR3 loop: CASSYRAEAFF. Here the CDR3 DNA reads TGTGCCAGCAGTTACAGGGCGGAAGCTTTCTTT.

This clonotype was observed many times. This rearrangement joins TRBV25-1 to TRBJ1-1; 7 nucleotides line up with TRBD1. CDR1 and CDR2 from the germline V gene are MGHDK and SYGVNS. The CDR3 sequence is 14 residues long. V lost 6 bases, J lost 4 bases, and 8 bases stayed unmatched. Here the CDR3 DNA reads TGTGCCAGCAGGGCGACAGGGATCGGCACTGAAGCTTTCTTT. Protein sequence: CASRATGIGTEAFF.

This clonotype has only a few counts. The genes are TRBV20-1 and TRBJ2-5, with D uncertain. The CDR3 spans 13 residues. The germline V gene encodes CDR1 DFQATT and CDR2 SNEGSKA (reference sequence). Trimming cost V 3 bases and J 1 base, with 9 bases left between them. CDR3 nucleotide sequence: TGCAGTGCTAGGGTAGGGCTCCAAGAGACCCAGTACTTC. Translated: CSARVGLQETQYF.

Only a few counts were recorded for this clonotype. This chain connects TRBV9 to TRBJ2-2; the D is unclear. The germline V gene has CDR1 SGDLS and CDR2 YYNGEE. This CDR3 has 15 amino acids. V lost 0 bases to trimming and J lost 4 bases, with 10 bases between them. The CDR3 DNA sequence: TGTGCCAGCAGCGTAGTCTCGGGCTCCACCGGGGAGCTGTTTTTT. It encodes CASSVVSGSTGELFF.

The genes are TRBV5-4 and TRBJ2-2; 8 positions agree with TRBD2. Germline V gene data show CDR1 as SGHNT and CDR2 as YYREEE (reference sequence). The V and J ends lost 0 bases and 4 bases, in that order; junction bases with no gene match: 2. CDR3 size: 15 residues. Here the CDR3 DNA reads TGTGCCAGCAGCTTGGAGGCGGGGGGCACCGGGGAGCTGTTTTTT. Amino acids: CASSLEAGGTGELFF.

In this sample, this clonotype turned up many times. This chain links TRBV5-4 with TRBJ2-7, with D perhaps being TRBD1 or TRBD2 (6 bases each). This CDR3 has 16 amino acids. The germline gives CDR1 SGHNT, CDR2 YYREEE (reference sequence). V lost 4 bases and J lost 2, with 19 bases in between. CDR3 bases: TGTGCCAGCAGCACACGGTACGGGGGCCTTCCCTACGAGCAGTACTTC. Translation gives CASSTRYGGLPYEQYF. The full variable domain, in which reference TRBV5-4 and TRBJ2-7 provide the parts outside the CDR3, is ETGVTQSPTHLIKTRGQQVTLRCSSQSGHNTVSWYQQALGQGPQFIFQYYREEENGRGNFPPRFSGLQFPNYSSELNVNALELDDSALYLCASSTRYGGLPYEQYFGPGTRLTVT.